Included here is one TCR beta chain sequence, with context. Using immunoSEQ multiplex PCR, the repertoire was profiled, and TCRdb retains in-frame clones only, with some absent. The sample lists some 28,000 clones, 85% to 95% occurring once. The data stem from a study of T cell changes during pregnancy in multiple sclerosis. The germline gives CDR1 LNHDA, CDR2 SQIVND (reference sequence). Losses at the gene ends were 3 bases for V and 5 bases for J; bases not matched to a gene: 6. CDR3 size: 16 residues. The sample was CD8+ T cells from peripheral blood mononuclear cells, taken before pregnancy. The TCR sequence derives from a female donor with multiple sclerosis, enrolled in a pregnancy study. V is TRBV19 and J is TRBJ2-7, with TRBD2 identical over 14 bases. As DNA, the CDR3 is TGTGCCAGTAGTATTATGGGACTAGCGGGAGCCCACGAGCAGTACTTC. This sequence encodes CASSIMGLAGAHEQYF.